Here is one T cell receptor (beta chain) with its context. Its antigen remains unknown. The sample is drawn from a study of cytomegalovirus exposure and HLA in healthy donors. Study outcomes and limitations: Among immune exposure information, only CMV serostatus was available. In a later analysis, specific HLA alleles were associated with 16,000 or so TCR beta sequences at a 0.05 false discovery rate. The authors later found TCR association rates varying by HLA locus, with DRB1 most and HLA-C fewest.

The study ran its PCR with 60 Vbeta and 13 Jbeta primers. TCRdb's table, derived via immunoSEQ multiplex PCR, lists solely in-frame clones and lacks some. The sample totals over 120,000 clones; its top ten clones hold 0.8% to 1%. The V end lost 4 bases, the J end lost 3 bases, and 4 bases lay between the germline ends. The CDR3 extends over 13 amino acids. Germline CDR1 reads MDHEN; CDR2 reads SYDVKM. Specimen: PBMCs. This sequence originates from a male donor in good health and CMV-seronegative. V is TRBV28 and J is TRBJ1-6; D gene unclear. The CDR3 loop is CASSSNYNSPLHF. CDR3 nucleotide sequence: TGTGCCAGCAGTTCTAACTATAATTCACCCCTCCACTTT. The entire variable domain, with the rest obtained from reference TRBV28 and TRBJ1-6, is as follows: DVKVTQSSRYLVKRTGEKVFLECVQDMDHENMFWYRQDPGLGLRLIYFSYDVKMKEKGDIPEGYSVSREKKERFSLILESASTNQTSMYLCASSSNYNSPLHFGNGTRLTVT.